This TCR beta chain was captured by sequencing in a study of blood T cell repertoires in COVID-19. For the study at large: T cells, B-cell-depleted T cells, or PBMCs provided the cDNA or gDNA that served as material.

The Seattle patients, enrolled during active infection, were followed longitudinally. Clones were read by immunoSEQ multiplex PCR, and TCRdb kept only the in-frame ones, dropping some. The data hold fewer than 250,000 clones, with around 90% observed a single time. The sequencing input was peripheral blood. This TCR derives from a young man with COVID-19, enrolled during active disease.

Here the CDR3 reads CASSPPSFRGQSGNTIYF. CDR3 nucleotide sequence: TGTGCCAGCTCACCACCGTCGTTCAGGGGGCAATCTGGAAACACCATATATTTT. The V call is TRBV18, the J call TRBJ1-3; 8 nucleotides agree with TRBD1. The CDR3 consists of 18 residues. Per germline, CDR1 KGHSH and CDR2 LQKENI. Germline trimming cut 0 bases from V and 1 base from J; bases unmatched to any gene: 8.